This TCR beta chain was documented in a study of T cells in Graves' hyperthyroidism and ophthalmopathy. Patients were excluded for uncontrolled infection, other autoimmune disease, pregnancy or lactation. Germline V lookup: CDR1 SGHAT, CDR2 FQNNGV. V lost 6 bases and J 8 bases, leaving 22 bases between the germline ends. The CDR3 covers 16 residues. TCR beta CDR3 regions were amplified from RNA transcripts. The TCR CDR3 first-round RT-PCR relied on the HTBI primer set. From the multiplex PCR reads, TCRdb called clonotypes with MiXCR, one entry per CDR3 protein. The sample shows about 640,000 distinct CDR3 sequences, over 40% of them seen only once. A note on this clonotype: Its antigen is undetermined.

Whole-study findings and limits: Separating ophthalmopathy from stable hyperthyroidism was achieved by a 13 V-J model. Blood samples included most of the expanded thyroid clonotypes exceeding 0.001.

The TCR was taken from an adult man with Graves' disease, either hyperthyroidism or ophthalmopathy (not recorded which). The genes are TRBV11-2 and TRBJ1-4; perhaps TRBD1 as D (6 bases). Input material: peripheral blood or thyroid tissue (not recorded which). CDR3 sequence (DNA): TGTGCCAGCAGTTACTCGACAAGCAGGGGAGGGGAAAAACTGTTTTTT. Amino acid sequence: CASSYSTSRGGEKLFF.